Below, one TCR beta chain is given with its context. Its antigen is not identified. V was clipped by 4 bases and J by 4 bases, with 21 bases between them. This CDR3 has 17 amino acids. Germline V gene sequence: CDR1 SGHVS, CDR2 FQNEAQ. This sample's time point: week 35, safety follow-up. Topical imiquimod was applied with each vaccine dose, which held 300 ug of mutant IDH1 20-mer peptide. The patients were given eight vaccinations, one each in weeks 1, 3, 5, 7, 11, 15, 19 and 23. This sample is drawn from a study of a mutant IDH1 vaccine in newly diagnosed glioma. About the research overall: The sex distribution of treated patients was roughly 62% male and 37.5% female, with a mean age of around 43 years. The study held visit V12 at week 35 and visit V13 at week 47.

Clones were read by immunoSEQ multiplex PCR, and TCRdb kept only the in-frame ones, dropping some. The sample has some 30,000 clones, roughly 80% seen once; the top ten hold about 9.3%. Sequenced material: PBMCs, taken from a glioma patient whose treatment included an IDH1 peptide vaccine. This sequence joins TRBV7-8 and TRBJ2-3; D is tentatively TRBD1 or TRBD2 (5 bases each). This sequence was found in a woman between 25 and 40 years old with glioma. Some clones in this sample may be carry-over from other donors' samples. The CDR3 loop reads CASSSLRDPAYPDTQYF. In nucleotides, the CDR3 is TGTGCCAGCAGCTCACTCCGGGACCCGGCGTACCCAGATACGCAGTATTTT.